Each of the 19 T cell receptor beta chains below was sequenced from the same sample in a study of early T cells in non-severe SARS-CoV-2 infection (dated by TCRdb to the early 2020s). The library was prepared using 5' RACE. The instrument given in TCRdb is NextSeq 500. TCRdb cleaned the public reads at Q25 with fastp, built clones with MiXCR and kept in-frame beta chains. Each entry is one CDR3 protein sequence, shown with its most common DNA and genes. The table for this sample lists more than 90,000 distinct CDR3 sequences; approximately 13% of them were counted only once. The ten most abundant clones make up 2% to 2.5% of the sample. The sequenced sample consisted of whole blood. Every receptor here comes from an adult who was a healthcare worker with PCR-confirmed SARS-CoV-2 infection or an uninfected control (not recorded which).

The CDR3 sequence is CASSYVASGGGEQFF. CDR3 sequence (DNA): TGTGCCAGCAGCTACGTCGCCAGCGGGGGAGGAGAGCAGTTCTTC. This chain joins TRBV11-2 and TRBJ2-1; 8 nucleotides match TRBD2. V was clipped by 4 bases and J by 10 bases; unmatched bases: 12. Per germline, CDR1 SGHAT and CDR2 FQNNGV. There are 15 residues in the CDR3.

This clonotype was detected ten times or more. This chain connects TRBV29-1 to TRBJ2-5; D perhaps matches TRBD1 (6 bases). V was cut by 4 bases and J by 2 bases, with 17 bases left in between. In germline, CDR1 is SQVTM, CDR2 ANQGSEA. The CDR3 is made up of 15 amino acids. The CDR3 DNA reads as TGCAGCGTTGCTCGAGACAGGCGGATTCAAGAGACCCAGTACTTC. It specifies CSVARDRRIQETQYF.

The V call is TRBV18, the J call TRBJ1-1; D uncertain. The germline CDR1 and CDR2 sequences are KGHSH and LQKENI. This CDR3 is 12 amino acids long. The germline V and J ends were trimmed by 5 bases and 3 bases, with 7 bases remaining between them. CDR3 DNA sequence: TGTGCCAGCTCAGGTGGGGACACTGAAGCTTTCTTT. It yields the protein CASSGGDTEAFF.

This clonotype turned up a few times. The chain couples TRBV12-3 or TRBV12-4 to TRBJ2-1, with 7 bases aligning to TRBD1. The CDR3 consists of 17 residues. With 2 bases clipped from V and 2 bases from J, the junction kept 9 bases outside the gene matches. The DNA of the CDR3 is TGTGCCAGCAGTTTATTTTTACGACAGGGAACCTACAATGAGCAGTTCTTC. Its translation: CASSLFLRQGTYNEQFF.

The chain carries TRBV29-1 and TRBJ2-1; a weak D match, TRBD2 (5 bases). Germline V gene lookup returns CDR1 SQVTM and CDR2 ANQGSEA. The CDR3 extends over 12 amino acids. The V end was cut by 7 bases, the J end by 6 bases, with 13 bases between. The CDR3 sequence: CSAVGRGNEQFF. The CDR3 DNA is TGCAGCGCTGTTGGCCGGGGCAATGAGCAGTTCTTC.

The sample holds a few counts of this clonotype. V is TRBV18 and J is TRBJ2-2; the match to TRBD2 covers 7 bases. The CDR3 covers 15 residues. Looked up from germline, CDR1 is KGHSH and CDR2 is LQKENI. Trimming removed 4 bases from V and 0 bases from J; junction bases left unmatched: 2. The CDR3 region has the DNA TGTGCCAGCTCACGTGCGGGAGCGAACACCGGGGAGCTGTTTTTT. As protein: CASSRAGANTGELFF.

The chain has TRBV3-1 and TRBJ1-2, with a possible D match to TRBD1 (5 bases). Trimming left V 1 base short and J 4 bases short, with 16 bases between. The V gene's germline CDR1 is LGHDT and CDR2 YNNKEL (reference sequence). The CDR3 runs 16 residues. In DNA form, the CDR3 reads TGTGCCAGCAGCCAAGGAACAGGTCCCCGGTTCTATGGCTACACCTTC. Its protein product is CASSQGTGPRFYGYTF.

The sample holds many counts of this clonotype. The rearrangement links TRBV6-5 to TRBJ2-4, with D possibly matching TRBD1 (6 bases). This CDR3 is 11 amino acids long. Germline V gene sequence: CDR1 MNHEY, CDR2 SVGAGI. The ends were cut back, 6 bases at V and 12 bases at J, with 12 bases in the middle. CDR3 region: CASREGGYQYF. The CDR3 nucleotides read TGTGCCAGCAGAGAAGGGGGATATCAGTACTTC.

This clonotype was recorded many times. The J gene is TRBJ1-2, the V gene TRBV20-1; D is unresolved. Germline loops: CDR1 DFQATT, CDR2 SNEGSKA (reference sequence). V dropped 3 bases and J dropped 5 bases, with 7 bases sitting between them. There are 11 residues in the CDR3. This CDR3 reads CSASLGYGYTF. For the CDR3, the DNA is TGCAGTGCTAGCTTGGGATATGGCTACACCTTC.

This clonotype has at least ten counts. This sequence joins TRBV2 and TRBJ2-7; possible D gene TRBD2, 6 bases. The CDR3 is 13 residues long. The V and J ends lost 6 bases and 2 bases respectively, with 11 bases between them. Germline values: CDR1 SNHLY, CDR2 FYNNEI. The CDR3 coding sequence is TGTGCCAGCAGCGGGGGTGGACCCTACGAGCAGTACTTC. This encodes CASSGGGPYEQYF.

The chain combines TRBV7-2 with TRBJ1-6; the D is unclear. The CDR3 contains 16 residues. Per germline, CDR1 SGHTA and CDR2 FQGNSA. Trimming cost V 7 bases and J 7 bases, with 20 bases left between them. As DNA, the CDR3 is TGTGCCAGCAACCCCAGTAGAGACAAAAGAAATTCACCCCTCCACTTT. This sequence encodes CASNPSRDKRNSPLHF. Variable domain in full (rest from reference TRBV7-2 and TRBJ1-6): GAGVSQSPSNKVTEKGKDVELRCDPISGHTALYWYRQSLGQGLEFLIYFQGNSAPDKSGLPSDRFSAERTGGSVSTLTIQRTQQEDSAVYLCASNPSRDKRNSPLHFGNGTRLTVT.

This clonotype was seen many times. V and J are TRBV6-1 and TRBJ1-6; 7 bases map to TRBD1. Trimming removed 4 bases from V and 9 bases from J; junction bases left unmatched: 9. This CDR3 is 15 amino acids long. The germline gives CDR1 MNHNS, CDR2 SASEGT. CDR3 sequence reads: CASSARQGTSSPLHF. The CDR3 DNA reads as TGTGCCAGCAGTGCCCGACAGGGTACGAGTTCACCCCTCCACTTT.

This clonotype appeared a few times. This chain uses TRBV2 with TRBJ1-1, with 7 bases lining up with TRBD1. This CDR3 has 14 residues. Germline V CDR1 and CDR2: SNHLY, FYNNEI. V was clipped by 4 bases and J by 4 bases; unmatched bases: 6. CDR3: CASSGQGGGTEAFF. As DNA, the CDR3 is TGTGCCAGCAGTGGACAGGGAGGGGGCACTGAAGCTTTCTTT.

For this clonotype: A much more abundant neighbour one base away suggests this may be a read error. V gene TRBV6-6 combines with J gene TRBJ2-3; D is possibly TRBD2 (5 bases). Trimming pared 0 bases from V and 10 bases from J, leaving 5 bases between. The CDR3 runs 11 residues. CDR1 is MNHNY, CDR2 SVGAGI, per germline (reference sequence). The CDR3, as DNA: TGTGCCAGCAGTTACTCCGGGGCGCAGTATTTT. Protein sequence: CASSYSGAQYF.

This clonotype was observed at least ten times. The chain is built from TRBV2 and TRBJ2-1; 7 nucleotides agree with TRBD1. Germline CDR1 reads SNHLY; CDR2 reads FYNNEI. The trim removed 5 bases at V and 5 bases at J, leaving 6 bases unmatched. The CDR3 extends over 14 amino acids. The CDR3 sequence is CASSYLGTDNEQFF. The DNA of the CDR3 is TGTGCCAGCAGTTATCTAGGGACAGACAATGAGCAGTTCTTC. The full variable domain, with the rest looked up from reference TRBV2 and TRBJ2-1, is EPEVTQTPSHQVTQMGQEVILRCVPISNHLYFYWYRQILGQKVEFLVSFYNNEISEKSEIFDDQFSVERPDGSNFTLKIRSTKLEDSAMYFCASSYLGTDNEQFFGPGTRLTVL.

This clonotype was counted ten times or more. The chain links TRBV29-1 to TRBJ2-5; the D is unclear. The CDR3 runs 11 residues. Deletions cut 6 bases from V and 5 bases from J, with 10 bases between. CDR1 SQVTM and CDR2 ANQGSEA come from the germline V gene. The CDR3 sequence is CSVKIMETQYF. Here the CDR3 DNA reads TGCAGCGTGAAGATCATGGAGACCCAGTACTTC.

This clonotype appeared many times. The chain employs TRBV18 and TRBJ2-4; D not resolved. The V gene's germline CDR1 is KGHSH and CDR2 LQKENI. Trimming took off 3 bases at V and 7 bases at J, with 10 bases between the two ends. The CDR3 consists of 13 residues. The CDR3 nucleotides read TGTGCCAGCTCACCGTCCAGTGATAACATTCAGTACTTC. Residues: CASSPSSDNIQYF.

The chain joins TRBV20-1 to TRBJ1-6, with TRBD1 matching over 7 bases. V dropped 4 bases and J dropped 5; count of bases not matched to a gene: 11. Germline loops: CDR1 DFQATT, CDR2 SNEGSKA (reference sequence). This CDR3 has 16 amino acids. The CDR3 here is CSAMVKQGWNNSPLHF. The CDR3, as DNA: TGCAGTGCTATGGTAAAACAGGGGTGGAATAATTCACCCCTCCACTTT.

This clonotype turned up a few times. The chain combines TRBV4-3 with TRBJ2-1; D might be TRBD2 (5 bases). V was shortened by 1 base and J by 0 bases, with 7 bases between the two germline ends. The CDR3 has 15 amino acids. The germline gives CDR1 LGHNA, CDR2 YSLEER. CDR3: CASSQGGYSYNEQFF. The CDR3 bases are TGCGCCAGCAGCCAAGGCGGGTACTCCTACAATGAGCAGTTCTTC.